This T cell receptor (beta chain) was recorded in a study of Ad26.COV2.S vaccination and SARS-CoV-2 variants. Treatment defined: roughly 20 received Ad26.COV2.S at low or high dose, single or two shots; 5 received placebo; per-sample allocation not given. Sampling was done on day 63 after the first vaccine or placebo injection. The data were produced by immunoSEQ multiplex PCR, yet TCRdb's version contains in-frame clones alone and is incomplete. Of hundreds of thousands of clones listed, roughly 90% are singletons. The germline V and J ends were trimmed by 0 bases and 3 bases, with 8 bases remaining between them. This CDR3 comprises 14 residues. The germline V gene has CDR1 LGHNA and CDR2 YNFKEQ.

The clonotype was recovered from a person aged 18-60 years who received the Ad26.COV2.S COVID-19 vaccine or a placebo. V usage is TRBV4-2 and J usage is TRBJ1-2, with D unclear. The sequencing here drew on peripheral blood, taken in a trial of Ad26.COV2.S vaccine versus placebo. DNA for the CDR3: TGTGCCAGCAGCCAAGATGGCGCAGACTATGGCTACACCTTC. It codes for CASSQDGADYGYTF.